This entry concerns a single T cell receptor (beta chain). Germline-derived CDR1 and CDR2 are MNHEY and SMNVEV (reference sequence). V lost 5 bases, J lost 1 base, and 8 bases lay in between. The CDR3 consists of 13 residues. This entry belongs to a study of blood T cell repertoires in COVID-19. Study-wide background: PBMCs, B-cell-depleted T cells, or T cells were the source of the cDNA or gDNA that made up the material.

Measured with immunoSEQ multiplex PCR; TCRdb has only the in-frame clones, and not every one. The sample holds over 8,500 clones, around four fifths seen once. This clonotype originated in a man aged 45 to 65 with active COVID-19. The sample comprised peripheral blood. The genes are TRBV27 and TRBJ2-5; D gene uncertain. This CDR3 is CASSKQSQETQYF. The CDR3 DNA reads TGTGCCAGCAGTAAACAGAGCCAAGAGACCCAGTACTTC.